This is a list of T cell receptor beta chains from one sample in a study of Ad26.COV2.S vaccination and SARS-CoV-2 variants. Here immunoSEQ multiplex PCR was the method, and the copy in TCRdb shows in-frame clones only, minus some. The sample carries 350,000 to 500,000 clones, less than 95% recorded once. Source: peripheral blood, taken in a trial of Ad26.COV2.S vaccine versus placebo. These receptors were collected from a person aged 18-60 years who received the Ad26.COV2.S COVID-19 vaccine or a placebo. The CDR3 runs from the conserved cysteine through the conserved F or W. D genes are given only for firm matches. Clone size, where shown, is once, few, many, or a class for clones that have expanded.

CDR3 length: 13
clone size: .
D gene: .
J gene: TRBJ1-1
V gene: TRBV11-1
CDR3 protein: CASSLGVGTEAFF
CDR3 DNA: TGTGCCAGCAGCTTAGGGGTTGGGACTGAAGCTTTCTTT

CDR3 length: 14
clone size: .
D gene: TRBD2
J gene: TRBJ2-7
V gene: TRBV7-2
CDR3 protein: CASSLWREGLEQYF
CDR3 DNA: TGTGCCAGCAGCTTATGGCGGGAGGGCCTCGAGCAGTACTTC

CDR3 length: 18
clone size: .
D gene: TRBD1
J gene: TRBJ1-4
V gene: TRBV7-2
CDR3 protein: CASSLAGTGDVFNEKLFF
CDR3 DNA: TGTGCCAGCAGCTTGGCCGGGACAGGGGATGTTTTTAATGAAAAACTGTTTTTT

CDR3 length: 15
clone size: .
D gene: TRBD2
J gene: TRBJ2-7
V gene: TRBV27
CDR3 protein: CASSLTSGRAYEQYF
CDR3 DNA: TGTGCCAGCAGTTTAACTAGCGGGAGAGCCTACGAGCAGTACTTC

CDR3 length: 13
clone size: .
D gene: .
J gene: TRBJ1-1
V gene: TRBV2
CDR3 protein: CASSEEGDTEAFF
CDR3 DNA: TGTGCCAGCAGTGAAGAGGGAGACACTGAAGCTTTCTTT

CDR3 length: 16
clone size: .
D gene: .
J gene: TRBJ2-1
V gene: TRBV5-1
CDR3 protein: CASSFSVRASYNEQFF
CDR3 DNA: TGCGCCAGCAGCTTCAGTGTCCGGGCTTCCTACAATGAGCAGTTCTTC

CDR3 length: 13
clone size: once
D gene: .
J gene: TRBJ2-7
V gene: TRBV5-6
CDR3 protein: CASSLVGGYEQYF
CDR3 DNA: TGTGCCAGCAGCTTGGTGGGGGGTTACGAGCAGTACTTC

CDR3 length: 16
clone size: .
D gene: TRBD1
J gene: TRBJ2-1
V gene: TRBV28
CDR3 protein: CASSALGQSSYNEQFF
CDR3 DNA: TGTGCCAGCAGTGCCCTGGGACAGAGCTCCTACAATGAGCAGTTCTTC

CDR3 length: 14
clone size: .
D gene: .
J gene: TRBJ1-1
V gene: TRBV28
CDR3 protein: CASSTQGGTTEAFF
CDR3 DNA: TGTGCCAGCAGTACACAGGGCGGGACCACTGAAGCTTTCTTT

CDR3 length: 15
clone size: .
D gene: TRBD2
J gene: TRBJ2-5
V gene: TRBV7-3
CDR3 protein: CASSLTGTSRETQYF
CDR3 DNA: TGTGCCAGCAGCTTAACCGGGACTAGTAGGGAGACCCAGTACTTC

CDR3 length: 16
clone size: .
D gene: .
J gene: TRBJ2-5
V gene: TRBV4-3
CDR3 protein: CASSQVSGVEKETQYF
CDR3 DNA: TGCGCCAGCAGCCAAGTTAGCGGAGTAGAAAAAGAGACCCAGTACTTC

CDR3 length: 15
clone size: .
D gene: .
J gene: TRBJ2-1
V gene: TRBV27
CDR3 protein: CASRRAGRGNNEQFF
CDR3 DNA: TGTGCCAGCCGCCGGGCGGGACGGGGAAACAATGAGCAGTTCTTC

CDR3 length: 12
clone size: .
D gene: .
J gene: TRBJ2-7
V gene: TRBV24-1
CDR3 protein: CATRDGDYEQYF
CDR3 DNA: TGTGCCACCAGAGACGGGGATTACGAGCAGTACTTC

CDR3 length: 15
clone size: .
D gene: TRBD2
J gene: TRBJ2-7
V gene: TRBV28
CDR3 protein: CASSSPGTSSYEQYF
CDR3 DNA: TGTGCCAGCAGTTCCCCCGGGACTAGCTCCTACGAGCAGTACTTC

CDR3 length: 15
clone size: .
D gene: .
J gene: TRBJ2-7
V gene: TRBV7-9
CDR3 protein: CASSFTDGNPQEQYF
CDR3 DNA: TGTGCCAGCAGCTTTACAGACGGGAACCCCCAGGAGCAGTACTTC

CDR3 length: 13
clone size: once
D gene: .
J gene: TRBJ2-7
V gene: TRBV11-3
CDR3 protein: CASSLVIGGEQYF
CDR3 DNA: TGTGCCAGCAGCTTAGTAATCGGGGGCGAGCAGTACTTC

CDR3 length: 16
clone size: .
D gene: .
J gene: TRBJ2-1
V gene: TRBV14
CDR3 protein: CASSPGLGPFGSEQFF
CDR3 DNA: TGTGCCAGCAGCCCCGGACTGGGACCTTTCGGTAGTGAGCAGTTCTTC

CDR3 length: 15
clone size: .
D gene: .
J gene: TRBJ1-5
V gene: TRBV2
CDR3 protein: CASSVMGAGNQPQHF
CDR3 DNA: TGTGCCAGCAGTGTCATGGGGGCGGGCAATCAGCCCCAGCATTTT

CDR3 length: 10
clone size: .
D gene: .
J gene: TRBJ1-1
V gene: TRBV20-1
CDR3 protein: CSARRTEAFF
CDR3 DNA: TGCAGTGCTAGACGAACTGAAGCTTTCTTT

CDR3 length: 15
clone size: .
D gene: .
J gene: TRBJ1-1
V gene: TRBV27
CDR3 protein: CASSLSVGAWGEAFF
CDR3 DNA: TGTGCCAGCAGCCTGAGCGTGGGGGCCTGGGGTGAAGCTTTCTTT

CDR3 length: 14
clone size: .
D gene: .
J gene: TRBJ1-4
V gene: TRBV7-9
CDR3 protein: CASSMGLVNEKLFF
CDR3 DNA: TGTGCCAGCAGCATGGGACTGGTGAATGAAAAACTGTTTTTT

CDR3 length: 19
clone size: .
D gene: .
J gene: TRBJ2-1
V gene: TRBV28
CDR3 protein: CASSLHAGTWGSEYNEQFF
CDR3 DNA: TGTGCCAGCAGTTTACATGCGGGAACGTGGGGGTCAGAATACAATGAGCAGTTCTTC

CDR3 length: 15
clone size: .
D gene: TRBD2
J gene: TRBJ2-3
V gene: TRBV7-3
CDR3 protein: CASSPGAGNTDTQYF
CDR3 DNA: TGTGCCAGCAGCCCGGGAGCGGGAAACACAGATACGCAGTATTTT

CDR3 length: 16
clone size: .
D gene: .
J gene: TRBJ1-2
V gene: TRBV27
CDR3 protein: CASSKTSEIPNYGYTF
CDR3 DNA: TGTGCCAGCAGCAAAACGTCAGAGATCCCTAACTATGGCTACACCTTC

CDR3 length: 11
clone size: .
D gene: .
J gene: TRBJ1-4
V gene: TRBV12-3/TRBV12-4
CDR3 protein: CASTPGDKLFF
CDR3 DNA: TGTGCCAGCACCCCAGGGGATAAGCTGTTTTTT

CDR3 length: 14
clone size: .
D gene: .
J gene: TRBJ1-2
V gene: TRBV28
CDR3 protein: CASSPPGGPYGYTF
CDR3 DNA: TGTGCCAGCAGTCCCCCTGGGGGGCCCTATGGCTACACCTTC

CDR3 length: 12
clone size: .
D gene: .
J gene: TRBJ1-1
V gene: TRBV29-1
CDR3 protein: CSAQVYTTEAFF
CDR3 DNA: TGCAGCGCCCAGGTTTATACTACTGAAGCTTTCTTT

CDR3 length: 15
clone size: .
D gene: TRBD1
J gene: TRBJ1-1
V gene: TRBV5-1
CDR3 protein: CASSGGTGRGTEAFF
CDR3 DNA: TGCGCCAGCAGCGGGGGGACAGGGAGGGGCACTGAAGCTTTCTTT

CDR3 length: 17
clone size: .
D gene: TRBD2
J gene: TRBJ2-2
V gene: TRBV24-1
CDR3 protein: CATSDPTSGSRAGELFF
CDR3 DNA: TGTGCCACCAGTGATCCCACTAGCGGGAGCAGGGCCGGGGAGCTGTTTTTT

CDR3 length: 14
clone size: once
D gene: TRBD1
J gene: TRBJ2-7
V gene: TRBV30
CDR3 protein: CAWSVGGTGYEQYF
CDR3 DNA: TGTGCCTGGAGTGTAGGGGGCACAGGCTACGAGCAGTACTTC

CDR3 length: 16
clone size: .
D gene: .
J gene: TRBJ2-3
V gene: TRBV28
CDR3 protein: CASRPPLGGITDTQYF
CDR3 DNA: TGTGCCAGCAGGCCCCCACTTGGGGGGATCACAGATACGCAGTATTTT

CDR3 length: 11
clone size: .
D gene: .
J gene: TRBJ1-2
V gene: TRBV20-1
CDR3 protein: CSATEDYGYTF
CDR3 DNA: TGCAGTGCTACGGAAGACTATGGCTACACCTTC

CDR3 length: 16
clone size: .
D gene: TRBD2
J gene: TRBJ2-1
V gene: TRBV4-1
CDR3 protein: CASSQDPSGIVNEQFF
CDR3 DNA: TGCGCCAGCAGCCAAGATCCTAGCGGGATCGTCAATGAGCAGTTCTTC

CDR3 length: 15
clone size: few
D gene: .
J gene: TRBJ1-2
V gene: TRBV2
CDR3 protein: CASSEERGAIYGYTF
CDR3 DNA: TGTGCCAGCAGTGAAGAACGGGGGGCAATTTATGGCTACACCTTC

CDR3 length: 14
clone size: .
D gene: .
J gene: TRBJ2-1
V gene: TRBV5-1
CDR3 protein: CASSVQDSYNEQFF
CDR3 DNA: TGCGCCAGCAGCGTCCAGGATTCCTACAATGAGCAGTTCTTC

CDR3 length: 17
clone size: .
D gene: TRBD2
J gene: TRBJ2-3
V gene: TRBV5-6
CDR3 protein: CASSFLLSGRAVDTQYF
CDR3 DNA: TGTGCCAGCAGCTTTCTTTTAAGCGGGAGGGCCGTAGATACGCAGTATTTT

CDR3 length: 14
clone size: .
D gene: TRBD1
J gene: TRBJ2-3
V gene: TRBV28
CDR3 protein: CASSPGGGVDTQYF
CDR3 DNA: TGTGCCAGCAGTCCAGGGGGCGGAGTGGATACGCAGTATTTT

CDR3 length: 13
clone size: .
D gene: .
J gene: TRBJ1-1
V gene: TRBV11-3
CDR3 protein: CASSLGPNTEAFF
CDR3 DNA: TGTGCCAGCAGCTTAGGCCCGAACACTGAAGCTTTCTTT

CDR3 length: 18
clone size: .
D gene: TRBD2
J gene: TRBJ2-3
V gene: TRBV7-9
CDR3 protein: CASSLVGRTSGLEDTQYF
CDR3 DNA: TGTGCCAGCAGCTTAGTGGGTAGGACTAGCGGACTGGAAGATACGCAGTATTTT

CDR3 length: 16
clone size: .
D gene: TRBD2
J gene: TRBJ2-7
V gene: TRBV7-8
CDR3 protein: CASSPAWGLSSYEQYF
CDR3 DNA: TGTGCCAGCAGCCCAGCCTGGGGACTAAGCTCCTACGAGCAGTACTTC

CDR3 length: 14
clone size: .
D gene: TRBD2
J gene: TRBJ2-7
V gene: TRBV9
CDR3 protein: CASSATSGKGEQYF
CDR3 DNA: TGTGCCAGCAGCGCGACTAGCGGGAAGGGCGAGCAGTACTTC

CDR3 length: 13
clone size: .
D gene: .
J gene: TRBJ1-5
V gene: TRBV6-1
CDR3 protein: CASSEEGYQPQHF
CDR3 DNA: TGTGCCAGCAGTGAAGAAGGATATCAGCCCCAGCATTTT

CDR3 length: 14
clone size: .
D gene: TRBD2
J gene: TRBJ2-5
V gene: TRBV5-1
CDR3 protein: CASSLTSAQETQYF
CDR3 DNA: TGCGCCAGCAGCTTGACTAGCGCACAAGAGACCCAGTACTTC

CDR3 length: 14
clone size: many
D gene: .
J gene: TRBJ1-1
V gene: TRBV4-2
CDR3 protein: CASSHWGGITEAFF
CDR3 DNA: TGTGCCAGCAGCCATTGGGGGGGTATCACTGAAGCTTTCTTT

CDR3 length: 15
clone size: .
D gene: .
J gene: TRBJ2-3
V gene: TRBV11-2
CDR3 protein: CASSPGPLQRVTQYF
CDR3 DNA: TGTGCCAGCAGCCCCGGACCCCTGCAGAGGGTTACGCAGTATTTT

CDR3 length: 12
clone size: .
D gene: .
J gene: TRBJ2-7
V gene: TRBV13
CDR3 protein: CASSSDSYEQYF
CDR3 DNA: TGTGCCAGCAGCTCCGACAGCTACGAGCAGTACTTC

CDR3 length: 12
clone size: .
D gene: .
J gene: TRBJ2-3
V gene: TRBV7-9
CDR3 protein: CASSPQGDTQYF
CDR3 DNA: TGTGCCAGCAGCCCACAGGGAGATACGCAGTATTTT

CDR3 length: 12
clone size: .
D gene: .
J gene: TRBJ2-7
V gene: TRBV5-6
CDR3 protein: CASSDLAREQYF
CDR3 DNA: TGTGCCAGCAGCGACCTAGCCCGCGAGCAGTACTTC

CDR3 length: 14
clone size: .
D gene: .
J gene: TRBJ1-2
V gene: TRBV4-2
CDR3 protein: CASSQILDSYGYTF
CDR3 DNA: TGTGCCAGCAGCCAAATCTTGGACAGCTATGGCTACACCTTC

CDR3 length: 14
clone size: .
D gene: .
J gene: TRBJ2-7
V gene: TRBV20-1
CDR3 protein: CSASQPLAPYEQYF
CDR3 DNA: TGCAGTGCTAGTCAACCACTAGCTCCCTACGAGCAGTACTTC

CDR3 length: 15
clone size: once
D gene: TRBD2
J gene: TRBJ2-1
V gene: TRBV11-3
CDR3 protein: CASSLRLAGEQEQFF
CDR3 DNA: TGTGCCAGCAGCTTGAGGCTAGCGGGAGAGCAGGAGCAGTTCTTC

CDR3 length: 12
clone size: .
D gene: .
J gene: TRBJ2-3
V gene: TRBV2
CDR3 protein: CATGPEADTQYF
CDR3 DNA: TGTGCCACCGGGCCAGAAGCGGATACGCAGTATTTT

CDR3 length: 18
clone size: .
D gene: TRBD1
J gene: TRBJ1-1
V gene: TRBV5-1
CDR3 protein: CASSFLGGQGEFWTEAFF
CDR3 DNA: TGCGCCAGCAGCTTCTTGGGAGGGCAGGGGGAATTCTGGACTGAAGCTTTCTTT

CDR3 length: 14
clone size: .
D gene: .
J gene: TRBJ2-7
V gene: TRBV9
CDR3 protein: CASSAGLQYYEQYF
CDR3 DNA: TGTGCCAGCAGCGCCGGGCTCCAATACTACGAGCAGTACTTC

CDR3 length: 19
clone size: .
D gene: TRBD1
J gene: TRBJ1-5
V gene: TRBV18
CDR3 protein: CASSLLPRDSAYSNQPQHF
CDR3 DNA: TGTGCCAGCTCACTGCTACCCCGGGACAGTGCATATAGCAATCAGCCCCAGCATTTT

CDR3 length: 14
clone size: .
D gene: .
J gene: TRBJ1-3
V gene: TRBV28
CDR3 protein: CASSSTGHGNTIYF
CDR3 DNA: TGTGCCAGCAGTTCTACAGGGCATGGAAACACCATATATTTT

CDR3 length: 16
clone size: .
D gene: TRBD2
J gene: TRBJ2-1
V gene: TRBV7-9
CDR3 protein: CASSRIGTSGYNEQFF
CDR3 DNA: TGTGCCAGCAGCCGAATAGGGACTAGCGGATACAATGAGCAGTTCTTC